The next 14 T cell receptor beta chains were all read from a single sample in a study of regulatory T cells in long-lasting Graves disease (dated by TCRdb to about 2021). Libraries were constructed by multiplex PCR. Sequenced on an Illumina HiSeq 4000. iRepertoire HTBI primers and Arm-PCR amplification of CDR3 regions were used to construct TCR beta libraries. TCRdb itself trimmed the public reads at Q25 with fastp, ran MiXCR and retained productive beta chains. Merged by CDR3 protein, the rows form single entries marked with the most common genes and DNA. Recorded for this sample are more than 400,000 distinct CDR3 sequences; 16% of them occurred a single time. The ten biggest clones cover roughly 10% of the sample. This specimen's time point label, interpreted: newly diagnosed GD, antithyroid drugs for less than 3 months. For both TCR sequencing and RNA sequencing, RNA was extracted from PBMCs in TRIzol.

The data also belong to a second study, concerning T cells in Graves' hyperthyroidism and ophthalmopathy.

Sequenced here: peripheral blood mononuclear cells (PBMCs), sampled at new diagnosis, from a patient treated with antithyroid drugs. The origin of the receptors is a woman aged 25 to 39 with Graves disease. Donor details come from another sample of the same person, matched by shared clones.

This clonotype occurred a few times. The CDR3 sequence: CASSLNAALYETQYF. CDR3 DNA: TGTGCCAGCAGCTTAAACGCCGCGCTATATGAGACCCAGTACTTC. The gene calls are TRBV7-9 and TRBJ2-5; D gene unclear. The germline V gene encodes CDR1 SEHNR and CDR2 FQNEAQ (reference sequence). The V and J ends lost 2 bases and 5 bases respectively, with 15 bases between them. The CDR3 sequence is 15 residues long.

CDR3 amino acids: CSARGHPQLADVNDEQFF. For the CDR3, the DNA is TGCAGTGCTAGGGGTCACCCCCAACTAGCGGACGTCAACGATGAGCAGTTCTTC. The rearrangement links TRBV20-1 to TRBJ2-1; TRBD2 matches at 8 bases. The V segment lost 3 bases and the J segment 8 bases; nucleotides outside the gene matches: 21. CDR3 length: 18 amino acids. CDR1 DFQATT and CDR2 SNEGSKA come from the germline V gene (reference sequence).

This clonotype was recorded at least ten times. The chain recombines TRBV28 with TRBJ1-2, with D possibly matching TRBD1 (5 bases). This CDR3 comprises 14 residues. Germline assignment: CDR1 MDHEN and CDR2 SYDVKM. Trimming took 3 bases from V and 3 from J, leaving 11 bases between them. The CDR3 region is CASSFGPGHYGYTF. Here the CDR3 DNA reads TGTGCCAGCAGTTTCGGTCCGGGGCACTATGGCTACACCTTC.

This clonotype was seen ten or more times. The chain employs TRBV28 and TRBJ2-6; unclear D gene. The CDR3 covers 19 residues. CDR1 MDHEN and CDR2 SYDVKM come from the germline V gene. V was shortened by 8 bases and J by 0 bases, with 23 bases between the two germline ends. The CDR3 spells CASETVNGPANSGANVLTF. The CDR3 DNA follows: TGTGCCAGCGAAACAGTAAACGGGCCCGCCAACTCTGGGGCCAACGTCCTGACTTTC.

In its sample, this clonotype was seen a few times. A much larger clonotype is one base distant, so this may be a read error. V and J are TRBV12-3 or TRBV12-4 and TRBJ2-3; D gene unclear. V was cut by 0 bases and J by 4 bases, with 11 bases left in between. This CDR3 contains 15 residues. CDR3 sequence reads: CASSLALFKPDTQYF. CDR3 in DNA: TGTGCCAGCAGTTTAGCGCTTTTCAAGCCAGATACGCAGTATTTT.

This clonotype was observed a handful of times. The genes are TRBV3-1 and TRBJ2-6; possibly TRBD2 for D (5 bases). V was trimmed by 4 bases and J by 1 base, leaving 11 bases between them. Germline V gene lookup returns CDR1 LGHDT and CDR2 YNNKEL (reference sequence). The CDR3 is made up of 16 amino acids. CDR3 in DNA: TGTGCCAGCAGCCGGGAGAGATCGTCTGGGGCCAACGTCCTGACTTTC. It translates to CASSRERSSGANVLTF.

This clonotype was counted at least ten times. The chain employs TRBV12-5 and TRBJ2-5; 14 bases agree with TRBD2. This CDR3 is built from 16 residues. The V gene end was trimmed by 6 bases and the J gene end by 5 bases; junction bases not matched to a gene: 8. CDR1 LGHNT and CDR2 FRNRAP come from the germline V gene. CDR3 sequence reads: CASGPGTSGSWETQYF. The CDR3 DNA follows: TGTGCTAGTGGCCCGGGGACTAGCGGGAGCTGGGAGACCCAGTACTTC.

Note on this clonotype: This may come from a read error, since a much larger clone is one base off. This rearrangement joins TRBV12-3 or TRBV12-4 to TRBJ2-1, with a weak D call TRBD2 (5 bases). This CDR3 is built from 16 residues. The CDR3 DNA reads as TGTGTCAGCAGTATACCCGAGGGCCGCCAGACCAATGAGCAGTTCTTC. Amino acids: CVSSIPEGRQTNEQFF.

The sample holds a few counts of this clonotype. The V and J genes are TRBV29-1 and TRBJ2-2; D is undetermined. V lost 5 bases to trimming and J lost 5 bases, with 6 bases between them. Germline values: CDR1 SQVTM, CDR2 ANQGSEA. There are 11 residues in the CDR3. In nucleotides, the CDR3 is TGCAGCGTTTTTAGTACCGGGGAGCTGTTTTTT. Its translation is CSVFSTGELFF.

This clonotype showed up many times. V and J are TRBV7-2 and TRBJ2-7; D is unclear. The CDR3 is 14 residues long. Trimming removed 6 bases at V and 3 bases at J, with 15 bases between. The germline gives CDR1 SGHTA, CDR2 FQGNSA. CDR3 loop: CASSPELSSYEQYF. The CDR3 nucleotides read TGTGCCAGCAGTCCCGAGTTGTCGAGCTACGAGCAGTACTTC.

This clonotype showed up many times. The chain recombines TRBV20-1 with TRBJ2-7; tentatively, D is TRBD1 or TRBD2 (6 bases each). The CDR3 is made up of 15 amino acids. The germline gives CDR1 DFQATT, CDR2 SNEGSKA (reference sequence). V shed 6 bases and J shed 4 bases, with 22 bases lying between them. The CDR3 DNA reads TGCAGTGCCATAAGTGGGGGTGGGGGGCAGTACGAGCAGTACTTC. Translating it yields CSAISGGGGQYEQYF.

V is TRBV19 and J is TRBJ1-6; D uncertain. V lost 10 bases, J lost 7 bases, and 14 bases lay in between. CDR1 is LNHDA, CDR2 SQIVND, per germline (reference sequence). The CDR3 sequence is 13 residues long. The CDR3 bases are TGTGCCACCAATTCGCTCCGAAATTCACCCCTCCACTTT. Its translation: CATNSLRNSPLHF.

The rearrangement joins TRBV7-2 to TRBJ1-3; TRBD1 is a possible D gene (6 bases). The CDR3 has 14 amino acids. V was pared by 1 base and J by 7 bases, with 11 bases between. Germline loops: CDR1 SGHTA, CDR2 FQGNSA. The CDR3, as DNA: TGTGCCAGCAGCTTAGTACAGGGTTTCAACACCATATATTTT. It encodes CASSLVQGFNTIYF.

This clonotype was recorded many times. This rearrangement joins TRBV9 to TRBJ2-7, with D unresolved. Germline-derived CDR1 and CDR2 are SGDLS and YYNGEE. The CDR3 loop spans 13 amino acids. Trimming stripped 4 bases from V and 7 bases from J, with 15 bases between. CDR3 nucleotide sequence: TGTGCCAGCAGCCGCGGAAGGGCGGAAGAGCAGTACTTC. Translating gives CASSRGRAEEQYF.